The 24 T cell receptor beta chains presented below share a single source sample, sequenced in a study of OX40 agonist ivuxolimab in advanced cancers. Produced via immunoSEQ multiplex PCR; TCRdb's table is partial and in-frame only. The sample lists around 72,000 clones, over 70% occurring once. The material sequenced was CD4+ or CD8+ T cells sorted from blood, taken in a trial of the OX40 agonist ivuxolimab. All receptors derive from an adult with an advanced solid tumor such as melanoma, head and neck, liver or kidney cancer.

This clone has just one count. This sequence joins TRBV7-2 and TRBJ1-4, with TRBD1 as a possible D gene (5 bases). The germline V gene has CDR1 SGHTA and CDR2 FQGNSA. The CDR3 length is 13 residues. The germline V and J ends were trimmed by 5 bases and 8 bases, with 12 bases remaining between them. CDR3 coding DNA: TGTGCCAGCAGCCCCGCCTGGGACGAAAAACTGTTTTTT. Encoded protein: CASSPAWDEKLFF.

This clone is labeled medium-sized. The rearrangement links TRBV11-1 to TRBJ2-1; D not certain. The CDR3 loop spans 13 amino acids. CDR1 and CDR2 from the germline V gene are SGHAT and FQDESV (reference sequence). Trimming left V 5 bases short and J 6 bases short, with 11 bases between. The CDR3 bases are TGTGCCAGCAGCCCGCGTGGACGCAATGAGCAGTTCTTC. Protein sequence: CASSPRGRNEQFF. The whole variable domain, filled in from reference TRBV11-1 and TRBJ2-1, reads EAEVAQSPRYKITEKSQAVAFWCDPISGHATLYWYRQILGQGPELLVQFQDESVVDDSQLPKDRFSAERLKGVDSTLKIQPAELGDSAMYLCASSPRGRNEQFFGPGTRLTVL.

This clone was detected a few times. This chain connects TRBV15 to TRBJ1-1, with D possibly being TRBD1 (5 bases). CDR1 and CDR2 (germline): LNHNV, YYDKDF (reference sequence). The CDR3 has 14 amino acids. Trimming removed 1 base from V and 5 bases from J, with 11 bases in between. Here the CDR3 DNA reads TGTGCCACCAGCAGAGTACGCGGGGGAACTGAAGCTTTCTTT. Translating gives CATSRVRGGTEAFF.

This clone came up once. The chain is built from TRBV7-9 and TRBJ1-2; no definite D call. The CDR3 sequence is 14 residues long. Trimming took 1 base from V and 7 from J, leaving 13 bases between them. CDR1 is SEHNR, CDR2 FQNEAQ, per germline (reference sequence). The CDR3 protein is CASSLGFGISGYTF. The CDR3 nucleotides are TGTGCCAGCAGCTTAGGGTTCGGTATTTCTGGCTACACCTTC.

The V and J genes are TRBV19 and TRBJ2-3; 14 bases fit TRBD2. The CDR3 totals 20 residues. J was trimmed by 2 bases and V by 5 bases; bases with no gene match: 15. Per germline, CDR1 LNHDA and CDR2 SQIVND (reference sequence). CDR3 loop: CASSSWGTSGRRAPTDTQYF. In nucleotides, the CDR3 is TGTGCCAGTAGTTCGTGGGGGACTAGCGGGAGAAGGGCCCCCACAGATACGCAGTATTTT.

V usage is TRBV5-1 and J usage is TRBJ1-6, with 7 positions matching TRBD1. The V segment lost 2 bases and the J segment 3 bases; nucleotides outside the gene matches: 2. Germline V gene sequence: CDR1 SGHRS, CDR2 YFSETQ. The CDR3 runs to 15 residues. The CDR3 loop is CASSLRDSYNSPLHF. CDR3 DNA: TGCGCCAGCAGCTTACGGGACAGCTATAATTCACCCCTCCACTTT.

Only one count was recorded for this clone. V and J are TRBV7-2 and TRBJ1-5, with D perhaps TRBD1 (6 bases). This CDR3 is built from 14 residues. From germline, CDR1 is SGHTA and CDR2 FQGNSA. Trimming pared 2 bases from V and 5 bases from J, leaving 10 bases between. CDR3 loop: CASSLTDSYQPQHF. The DNA for the CDR3 is TGTGCCAGCAGCTTAACGGACAGTTATCAGCCCCAGCATTTT. Together with reference TRBV7-2 and TRBJ1-5, the CDR3 gives the full variable domain: GAGVSQSPSNKVTEKGKDVELRCDPISGHTALYWYRQSLGQGLEFLIYFQGNSAPDKSGLPSDRFSAERTGGSVSTLTIQRTQQEDSAVYLCASSLTDSYQPQHFGDGTRLSIL.

V is TRBV30 and J is TRBJ2-7; the match to TRBD2 covers 9 bases. The CDR3 has 13 amino acids. Germline CDR1 GTSNPN, CDR2 SVGIG (reference sequence). Trimming took 1 base from V and 9 from J; bases not matched to a gene: 7. The chain's CDR3 is CAWSEEREAPQYF. CDR3 in DNA: TGTGCCTGGAGTGAGGAGCGGGAGGCCCCGCAGTACTTC.

J is TRBJ2-7 and V is TRBV11-2; D is uncertain. This CDR3 has 12 residues. The germline V gene has CDR1 SGHAT and CDR2 FQNNGV. Trimming took off 2 bases at V and 5 bases at J, with 7 bases between the two ends. This CDR3 reads CASSLTQHEQYF. The CDR3 nucleotides read TGTGCCAGCAGCTTAACTCAGCACGAGCAGTACTTC.

The chain recombines TRBV19 with TRBJ1-1; D is ambiguous. The CDR3 length is 13 residues. Germline V gives CDR1 LNHDA, CDR2 SQIVND (reference sequence). V lost 3 bases to trimming and J lost 1 base, with 6 bases between them. CDR3 protein: CASSIFQNTEAFF. The CDR3, as DNA: TGTGCCAGTAGTATTTTCCAGAACACTGAAGCTTTCTTT.

The chain employs TRBV7-9 and TRBJ2-4; D unresolved. Per germline, CDR1 SEHNR and CDR2 FQNEAQ (reference sequence). The CDR3 contains 13 residues. The V end was cut by 1 base, the J end by 3 bases, with 4 bases between. The CDR3 sequence is CASSLVGKNIQYF. The CDR3 nucleotides are TGTGCCAGCAGCTTAGTAGGCAAAAACATTCAGTACTTC.

This clone showed up just a few times. This chain links TRBV4-1 with TRBJ1-1; D gene uncertain. The CDR3 consists of 15 residues. V was cut by 4 bases and J by 0 bases, with 12 bases left in between. Germline assignment: CDR1 MGHRA and CDR2 YSYEKL. The CDR3 is CASSPGTVLNTEAFF. As DNA, the CDR3 is TGCGCCAGCAGCCCGGGCACGGTTCTGAACACTGAAGCTTTCTTT.

Here the CDR3 reads CASSPTSLIGGGPYEQYF. The CDR3 DNA follows: TGCGCCAGCAGCCCCACTTCGCTTATAGGAGGGGGACCCTACGAGCAGTACTTC. This chain joins TRBV4-1 and TRBJ2-5; D might be TRBD1 or TRBD2, each matching 6 bases. Judging by the DNA end, TRBJ2-7 fits better; the J call may be wrong. The CDR3 spans 18 residues. Per germline, CDR1 MGHRA and CDR2 YSYEKL.

This chain links TRBV4-1 with TRBJ1-4; D is unclear. V lost 4 bases to trimming and J lost 0 bases, with 15 bases between them. This CDR3 region has 17 residues. Germline V gene sequence: CDR1 MGHRA, CDR2 YSYEKL. This CDR3 is CASSRSEPGPTNEKLFF. The DNA of the CDR3 is TGCGCCAGCAGCCGGAGCGAACCCGGACCAACTAATGAAAAACTGTTTTTT.

By its share, this clone is medium-sized (0.01 to 0.1%). The V call is TRBV7-6, the J call TRBJ2-5; 8 bases line up with TRBD2. The length of the CDR3 is 13 residues. V lost 5 bases to trimming and J lost 2 bases; unmatched junction nucleotides: 1. The germline V gene encodes CDR1 SGHVS and CDR2 FNYEAQ. The CDR3 DNA reads as TGTGCCAGCAGCCGCGGGAGGCAAGAGACCCAGTACTTC. Protein: CASSRGRQETQYF.

V gene TRBV4-3 combines with J gene TRBJ2-2; 9 nucleotides align to TRBD2. Germline CDR1 LGHNA, CDR2 YSLEER. CDR3 length: 15 residues. Germline trimming cut 1 base from V and 6 bases from J; bases unmatched to any gene: 3. CDR3 DNA: TGCGCCAGCAGCCAAGTAGCGGGAGTGCCCGGGGAGCTGTTTTTT. Translated, it gives CASSQVAGVPGELFF.

The chain has TRBV27 and TRBJ2-7; TRBD1 matches 11 bases. Germline CDR1 and CDR2: MNHEY and SMNVEV (reference sequence). V lost 3 bases to trimming and J lost 5 bases; unmatched junction nucleotides: 6. This CDR3 spans 15 amino acids. This CDR3 is CASSFRRTGGNEQYF. DNA for the CDR3: TGTGCCAGCAGTTTCCGCAGGACAGGGGGCAACGAGCAGTACTTC.

V and J are TRBV11-3 and TRBJ2-7, with D perhaps TRBD2 (6 bases). The CDR3 is made up of 14 amino acids. V shed 3 bases and J shed 6 bases, with 15 bases lying between them. Germline-derived CDR1 and CDR2 are SGHNT and YENEEA. CDR3: CASSLGRGEIEQYF. CDR3 sequence (DNA): TGTGCCAGCAGCTTGGGGCGGGGTGAGATCGAGCAGTACTTC.

This rearrangement joins TRBV5-1 to TRBJ2-5; 13 positions match TRBD2. Germline V CDR1 and CDR2: SGHRS, YFSETQ. J lost 5 bases, V lost 1 base, and 5 bases had no gene match. CDR3 length: 16 amino acids. The CDR3 DNA reads TGCGCCAGCAGCTTGACTAGCGGGGGGGCCGGGGAGACCCAGTACTTC. This translates into CASSLTSGGAGETQYF.

This clone was counted once. This chain links TRBV19 with TRBJ1-5, with D perhaps TRBD1 (6 bases). Trimming took 5 bases from V and 2 from J, leaving 16 bases between them. The germline V gene has CDR1 LNHDA and CDR2 SQIVND (reference sequence). The CDR3 sequence is 16 residues long. CDR3 nucleotide sequence: TGTGCCAGTAGTGACTCAGGGGTTACGGGCAATCAGCCCCAGCATTTT. Its protein product is CASSDSGVTGNQPQHF.

The rearrangement uses TRBV6-1 and TRBJ2-7; 9 nucleotides align to TRBD1. The CDR3 runs 16 residues. The J segment lost 2 bases and the V segment lost 3 bases, leaving 8 bases of the junction unmatched. Germline loops: CDR1 MNHNS, CDR2 SASEGT. CDR3 in DNA: TGTGCCAGCAGTGATAGCGCGGGGACAGGGACCTACGAGCAGTACTTC. Its protein is CASSDSAGTGTYEQYF.

The chain carries TRBV2 and TRBJ1-2; possible D gene TRBD1, 5 bases. The V and J ends lost 5 bases and 8 bases respectively, with 18 bases between them. CDR1 and CDR2 from the germline V gene are SNHLY and FYNNEI. This CDR3 comprises 14 residues. The DNA of the CDR3 is TGTGCCAGCAGTCGACAGATTTTGTCAGGCGGCTACACCTTC. The encoded protein is CASSRQILSGGYTF.

The rearrangement joins TRBV4-1 to TRBJ1-5; TRBD1 might be the D (6 bases). Germline values: CDR1 MGHRA, CDR2 YSYEKL. The CDR3 runs 15 residues. The germline V and J ends were trimmed by 0 bases and 4 bases, with 10 bases remaining between them. CDR3 sequence (DNA): TGCGCCAGCAGCCAAGAAGGGGGGAATAATCAGCCCCAGCATTTT. This sequence encodes CASSQEGGNNQPQHF.

The chain couples TRBV7-7 to TRBJ2-3; D not resolved. The germline V gene encodes CDR1 SSHAT and CDR2 FNYEAQ (reference sequence). CDR3 length equals 15 residues. Trimming removed 1 base at V and 6 bases at J, with 14 bases between. The CDR3 spells CASSLGRVGGDTQYF. Written as DNA, the CDR3 is TGTGCCAGCAGCTTAGGAAGGGTAGGCGGTGATACGCAGTATTTT.